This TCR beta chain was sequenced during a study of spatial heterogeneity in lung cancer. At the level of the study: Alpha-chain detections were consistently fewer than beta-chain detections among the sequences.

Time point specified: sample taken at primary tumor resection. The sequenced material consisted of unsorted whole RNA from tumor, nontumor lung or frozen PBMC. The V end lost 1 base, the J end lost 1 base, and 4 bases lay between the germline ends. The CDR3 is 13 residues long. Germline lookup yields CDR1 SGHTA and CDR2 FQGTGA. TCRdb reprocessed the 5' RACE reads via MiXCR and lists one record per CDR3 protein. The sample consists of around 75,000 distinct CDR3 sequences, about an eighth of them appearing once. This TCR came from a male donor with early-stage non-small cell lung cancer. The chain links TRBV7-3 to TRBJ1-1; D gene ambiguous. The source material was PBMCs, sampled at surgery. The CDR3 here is CASSLNGNTEAFF. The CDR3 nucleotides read TGTGCCAGCAGCTTAAACGGGAACACTGAAGCTTTCTTT.